This T cell receptor beta chain was sequenced in a study of cytomegalovirus exposure and HLA in healthy donors. Notes on the study in general: TCR beta V segments were, for the most part, productive about 87% or about 30% of the time in an earlier analysis.

PCR was performed using 60 Vbeta and 13 Jbeta primers. TCRdb's copy holds only in-frame clones and misses some; the assay was immunoSEQ multiplex PCR. The sample includes approximately 89,000 clones, 70% to 80% of them seen just once. This CDR3 has 16 residues. Between the trimmed V and J ends, which lost 0 bases and 1 base, there was a span of 9 bases. Germline V gives CDR1 LNHNV, CDR2 YYDKDF (reference sequence). The table lists this clone with a few counts. Its antigen is still unknown. V and J are TRBV15 and TRBJ2-2; D ambiguous. The sequence came from a man younger than 40 in good health and CMV-seronegative. The sequenced material came from PBMCs. DNA for the CDR3: TGTGCCACCAGCAGAGATCTGGCAGGGAACACCGGGGAGCTGTTTTTT. Its protein is CATSRDLAGNTGELFF.